The following is a TCR beta chain sequence with its context. This sample includes further DNA sequences coding for the same CDR3. The germline V gene has CDR1 LNHDA and CDR2 SQIVND (reference sequence). The CDR3 covers 13 residues. V shed 4 bases, J shed 5 bases, and the junction held 3 bases outside the gene matches. Seattle patients were enrolled while actively infected and followed longitudinally. The sample belongs to a study of blood T cell repertoires in COVID-19. Overall study: Acute and convalescent COVID-19 samples came from the United States, Italy and Spain. Nucleic acid was either cDNA or gDNA, and it came from T cells, B-cell-depleted T cells, or PBMCs.

In the original analysis: Nucleated cell counts were estimated from reference gene primer amplification. Only in-frame clones appear in the TCRdb table, and some are missing; sequencing was by immunoSEQ multiplex PCR. The V and J calls and clone size come from that table; D and trimming were worked out from the DNA. The table shows about 240,000 clones, with 80% to 95% occurring only once. The sequencing input was peripheral blood. The V gene is TRBV19, the J gene TRBJ1-1, with 8 bases lining up with TRBD1. The TCR originated in a man between 25 and 39 years old with COVID-19, enrolled during active disease. The CDR3 DNA reads as TGTGCCAGTAGTACACAGGGGGGGACTGAAGCTTTCTTT. Translated: CASSTQGGTEAFF.